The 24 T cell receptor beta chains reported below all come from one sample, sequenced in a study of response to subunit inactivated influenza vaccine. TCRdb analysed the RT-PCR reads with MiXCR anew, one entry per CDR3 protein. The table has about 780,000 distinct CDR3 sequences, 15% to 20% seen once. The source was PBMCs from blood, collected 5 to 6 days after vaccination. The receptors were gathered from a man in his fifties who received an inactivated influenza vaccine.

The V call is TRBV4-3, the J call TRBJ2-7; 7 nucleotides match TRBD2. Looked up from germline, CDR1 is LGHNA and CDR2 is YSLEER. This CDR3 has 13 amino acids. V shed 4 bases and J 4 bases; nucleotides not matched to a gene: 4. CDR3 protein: CASSRTAGYEQYF. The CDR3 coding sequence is TGCGCCAGCAGCCGAACAGCGGGGTACGAGCAGTACTTC.

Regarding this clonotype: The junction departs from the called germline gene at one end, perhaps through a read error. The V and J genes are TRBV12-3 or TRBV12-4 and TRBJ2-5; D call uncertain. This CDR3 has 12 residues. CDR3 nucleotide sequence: TGTGCCAGCAGTCCCCTGGGCGGCCATCAGGACTTC. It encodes CASSPLGGHQDF.

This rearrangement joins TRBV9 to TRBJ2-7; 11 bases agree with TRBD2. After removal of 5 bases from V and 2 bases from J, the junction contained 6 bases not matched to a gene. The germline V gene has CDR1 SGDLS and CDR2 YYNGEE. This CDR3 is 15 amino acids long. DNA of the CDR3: TGTGCCAGCAGTGTGACTAGCGGGACCGCCTACGAGCAGTACTTC. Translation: CASSVTSGTAYEQYF. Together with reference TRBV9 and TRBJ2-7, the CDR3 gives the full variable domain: DSGVTQTPKHLITATGQRVTLRCSPRSGDLSVYWYQQSLDQGLQFLIQYYNGEERAKGNILERFSAQQFPDLHSELNLSSLELGDSALYFCASSVTSGTAYEQYFGPGTRLTVT.

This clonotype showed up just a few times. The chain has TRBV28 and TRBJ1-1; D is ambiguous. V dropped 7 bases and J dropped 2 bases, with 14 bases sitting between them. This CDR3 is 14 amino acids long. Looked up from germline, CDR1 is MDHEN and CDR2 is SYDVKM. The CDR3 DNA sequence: TGTGCCAGCACCCCCCGACAAAGCAACACTGAAGCTTTCTTT. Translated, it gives CASTPRQSNTEAFF.

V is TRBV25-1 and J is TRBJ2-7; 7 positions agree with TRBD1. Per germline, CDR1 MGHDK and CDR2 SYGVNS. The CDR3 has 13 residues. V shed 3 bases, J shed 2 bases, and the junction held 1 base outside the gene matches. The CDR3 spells CASSDGQAYEQYF. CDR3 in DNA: TGTGCCAGCAGTGACGGACAGGCCTACGAGCAGTACTTC.

The CDR3 nucleotides are TGCGCCAGCAGCCAAGAAAACGGCGGATGGGACACCGGGGAGCTGTTTTTT. It is translated as CASSQENGGWDTGELFF. The chain recombines TRBV4-3 with TRBJ2-2, with unresolved D. Germline assignment: CDR1 LGHNA and CDR2 YSLEER. The CDR3 consists of 17 residues. V was clipped by 0 bases and J by 3 bases, with 14 bases between them.

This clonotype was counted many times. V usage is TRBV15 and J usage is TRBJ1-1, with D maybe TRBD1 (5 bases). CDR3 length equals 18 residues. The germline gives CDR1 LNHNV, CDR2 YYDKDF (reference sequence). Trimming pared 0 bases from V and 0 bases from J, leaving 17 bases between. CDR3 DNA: TGTGCCACCAGCAGAGAAGAACCTGGTGCAGGGCTGAACACTGAAGCTTTCTTT. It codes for CATSREEPGAGLNTEAFF.

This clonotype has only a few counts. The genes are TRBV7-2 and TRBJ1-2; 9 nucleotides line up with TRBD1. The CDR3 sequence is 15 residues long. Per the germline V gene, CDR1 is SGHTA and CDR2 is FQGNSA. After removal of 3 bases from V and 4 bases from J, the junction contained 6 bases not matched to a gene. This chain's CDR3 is CASSFRTGDFYGYTF. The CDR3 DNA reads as TGTGCCAGCAGCTTTCGGACAGGGGACTTCTATGGCTACACCTTC.

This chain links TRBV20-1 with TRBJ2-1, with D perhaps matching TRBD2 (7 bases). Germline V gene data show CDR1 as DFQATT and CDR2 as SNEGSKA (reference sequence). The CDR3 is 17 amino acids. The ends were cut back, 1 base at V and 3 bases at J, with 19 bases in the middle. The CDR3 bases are TGCAGTGCTAGAGCCTCGGGGGGCGACCAAAGCTACAATGAGCAGTTCTTC. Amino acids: CSARASGGDQSYNEQFF.

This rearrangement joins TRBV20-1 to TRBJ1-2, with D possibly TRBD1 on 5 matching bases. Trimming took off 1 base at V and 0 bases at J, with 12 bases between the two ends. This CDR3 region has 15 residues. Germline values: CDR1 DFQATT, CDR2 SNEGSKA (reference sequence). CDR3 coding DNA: TGCAGTGCTAGAGTCCCGGGACCGACTAACTATGGCTACACCTTC. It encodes CSARVPGPTNYGYTF.

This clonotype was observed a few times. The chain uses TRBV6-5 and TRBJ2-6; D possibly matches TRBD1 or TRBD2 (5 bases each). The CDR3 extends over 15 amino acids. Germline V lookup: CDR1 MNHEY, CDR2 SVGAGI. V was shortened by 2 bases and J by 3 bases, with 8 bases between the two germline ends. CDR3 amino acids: CASSYGGRGANVLTF. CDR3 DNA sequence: TGTGCCAGCAGTTACGGGGGACGTGGGGCCAACGTCCTGACTTTC.

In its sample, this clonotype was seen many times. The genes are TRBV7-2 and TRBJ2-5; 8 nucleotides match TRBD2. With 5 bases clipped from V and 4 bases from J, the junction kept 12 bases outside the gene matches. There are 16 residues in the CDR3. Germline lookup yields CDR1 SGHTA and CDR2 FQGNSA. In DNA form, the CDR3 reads TGTGCCAGCAGCCGTAGGAACGGGAGGGCCGTAGAGACCCAGTACTTC. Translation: CASSRRNGRAVETQYF.

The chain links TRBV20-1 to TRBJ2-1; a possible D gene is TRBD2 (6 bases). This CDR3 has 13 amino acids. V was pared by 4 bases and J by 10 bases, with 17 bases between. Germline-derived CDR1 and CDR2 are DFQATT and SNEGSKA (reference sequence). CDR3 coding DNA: TGCAGTGCTACCGGAGGAGGGTTGGGGGAGCAGTTCTTC. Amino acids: CSATGGGLGEQFF.

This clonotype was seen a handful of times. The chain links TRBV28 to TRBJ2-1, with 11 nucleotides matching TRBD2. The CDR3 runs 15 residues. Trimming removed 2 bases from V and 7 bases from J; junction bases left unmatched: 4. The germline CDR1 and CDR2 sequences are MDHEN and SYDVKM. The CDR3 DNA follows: TGTGCCAGCAGTTTAATGCTAGCGGGAGGTAATGAGCAGTTCTTC. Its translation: CASSLMLAGGNEQFF.

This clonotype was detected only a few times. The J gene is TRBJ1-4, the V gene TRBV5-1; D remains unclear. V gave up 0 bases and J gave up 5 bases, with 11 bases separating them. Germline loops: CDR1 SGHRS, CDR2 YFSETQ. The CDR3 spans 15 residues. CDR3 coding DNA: TGCGCCAGCAGCTTGGTCTCCCTAGGCAATGAAAAACTGTTTTTT. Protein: CASSLVSLGNEKLFF.

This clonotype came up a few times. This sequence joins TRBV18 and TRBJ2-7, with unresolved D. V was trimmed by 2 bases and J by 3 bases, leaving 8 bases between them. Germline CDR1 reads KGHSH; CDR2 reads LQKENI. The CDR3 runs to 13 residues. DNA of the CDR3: TGTGCCAGCTCACCAGGAGCCCACTACGAGCAGTACTTC. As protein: CASSPGAHYEQYF.

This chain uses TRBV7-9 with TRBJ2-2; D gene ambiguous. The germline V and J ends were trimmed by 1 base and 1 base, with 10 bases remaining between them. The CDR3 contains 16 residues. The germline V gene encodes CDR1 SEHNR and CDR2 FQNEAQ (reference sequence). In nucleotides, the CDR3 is TGTGCCAGCAGCTTAGATACGGGTCAGAACACCGGGGAGCTGTTTTTT. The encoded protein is CASSLDTGQNTGELFF.

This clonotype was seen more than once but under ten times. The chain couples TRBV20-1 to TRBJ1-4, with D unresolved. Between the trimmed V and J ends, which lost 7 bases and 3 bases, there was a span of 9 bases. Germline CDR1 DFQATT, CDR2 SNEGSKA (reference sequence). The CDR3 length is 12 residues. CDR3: CSVVISNEKLFF. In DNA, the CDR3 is TGCAGTGTAGTCATTTCTAATGAAAAACTGTTTTTT.

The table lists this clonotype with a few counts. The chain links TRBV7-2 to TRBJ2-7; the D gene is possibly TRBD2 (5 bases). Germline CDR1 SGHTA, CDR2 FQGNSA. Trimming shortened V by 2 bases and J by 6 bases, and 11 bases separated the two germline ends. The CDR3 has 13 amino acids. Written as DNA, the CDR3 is TGTGCCAGCAGCTTAATGGCCGCGGGCGAGCAGTACTTC. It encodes CASSLMAAGEQYF.

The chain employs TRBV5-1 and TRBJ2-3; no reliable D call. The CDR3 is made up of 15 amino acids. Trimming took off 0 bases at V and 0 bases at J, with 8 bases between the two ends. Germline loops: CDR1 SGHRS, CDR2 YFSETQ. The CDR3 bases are TGCGCCAGCAGCTTGGGGGTGGCTAGCACAGATACGCAGTATTTT. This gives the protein CASSLGVASTDTQYF.

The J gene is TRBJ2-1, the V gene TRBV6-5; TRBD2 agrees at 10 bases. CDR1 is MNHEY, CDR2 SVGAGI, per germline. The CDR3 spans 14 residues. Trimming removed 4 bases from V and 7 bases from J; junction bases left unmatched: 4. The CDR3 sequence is CASSSLAGVNEQFF. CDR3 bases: TGTGCCAGCAGTTCGCTAGCGGGAGTGAATGAGCAGTTCTTC.

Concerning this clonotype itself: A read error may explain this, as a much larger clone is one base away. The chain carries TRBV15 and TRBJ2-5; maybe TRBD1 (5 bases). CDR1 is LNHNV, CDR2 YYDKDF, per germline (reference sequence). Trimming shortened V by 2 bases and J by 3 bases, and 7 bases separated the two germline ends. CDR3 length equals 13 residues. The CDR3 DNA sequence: TGTGCCACCAGCAGATGCAGGGAAGAGACCCAGTACTTC. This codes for CATSRCREETQYF.

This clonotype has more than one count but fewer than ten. The CDR3 loop reads CASSDLPTVNNEQFF. For the CDR3, the DNA is TGTGCCAGTAGCGACCTCCCGACAGTAAACAATGAGCAGTTCTTC. V gene TRBV19 combines with J gene TRBJ2-1, with a possible D match to TRBD1 (5 bases). CDR1 is LNHDA, CDR2 SQIVND, per germline (reference sequence). The CDR3 covers 15 residues. The V gene lost 6 bases and the J gene lost 5 bases, with 17 bases spanning the gap. The variable domain in full, with the rest retrieved from reference TRBV19 and TRBJ2-1, is DGGITQSPKYLFRKEGQNVTLSCEQNLNHDAMYWYRQDPGQGLRLIYYSQIVNDFQKGDIAEGYSVSREKKESFPLTVTSAQKNPTAFYLCASSDLPTVNNEQFFGPGTRLTVL.

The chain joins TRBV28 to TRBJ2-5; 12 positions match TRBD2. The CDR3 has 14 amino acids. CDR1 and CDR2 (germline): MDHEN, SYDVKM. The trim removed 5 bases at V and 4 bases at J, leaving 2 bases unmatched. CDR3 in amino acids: CASSELAGGETQYF. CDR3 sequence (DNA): TGTGCCAGCAGTGAACTAGCGGGGGGAGAGACCCAGTACTTC.